The 7 T cell receptor beta chains below come from one sample, sequenced in a study of T cells in Graves' hyperthyroidism and ophthalmopathy. What was amplified from RNA transcripts were TCR beta CDR3 regions. Researchers ran a first-round RT-PCR on the TCR CDR3 using the HTBI primer set. TCRdb re-called the multiplex PCR reads through MiXCR, storing one row per CDR3 protein. The data show a few hundred thousand distinct CDR3 sequences, roughly 25% seen once. The specimen sequenced was blood. The receptor source for this set is a man in his forties or fifties with Graves' hyperthyroidism.

The chain employs TRBV20-1 and TRBJ1-4, with D perhaps TRBD1 (6 bases). The germline gives CDR1 DFQATT, CDR2 SNEGSKA (reference sequence). The CDR3 totals 15 residues. The germline V and J ends were trimmed by 1 base and 3 bases, with 12 bases remaining between them. CDR3 amino acids: CSARARTESNEKLFF. The CDR3 DNA reads TGCAGTGCTAGAGCTAGGACAGAATCTAATGAAAAACTGTTTTTT.

V usage is TRBV3-1 and J usage is TRBJ2-1; perhaps D is TRBD1 or TRBD2 (6 bases each). The CDR3 runs to 13 residues. V shed 4 bases and J shed 12 bases, with 16 bases lying between them. Looked up from germline, CDR1 is LGHDT and CDR2 is YNNKEL (reference sequence). This CDR3 is CASSPRGRSGQFF. The CDR3 DNA sequence: TGTGCCAGCAGCCCACGGGGGCGTAGTGGGCAGTTCTTC.

The chain carries TRBV5-1 and TRBJ2-5, with D possibly being TRBD1 or TRBD2 (6 bases each). The CDR3 runs 15 residues. Trimming removed 0 bases at V and 5 bases at J, with 14 bases between. CDR1 is SGHRS, CDR2 YFSETQ, per germline. CDR3: CASSLVTGGDETQYF. The CDR3, as DNA: TGCGCCAGCAGCTTGGTTACCGGGGGCGATGAGACCCAGTACTTC. The complete variable domain, with remaining parts taken from reference TRBV5-1 and TRBJ2-5, reads KAGVTQTPRYLIKTRGQQVTLSCSPISGHRSVSWYQQTPGQGLQFLFEYFSETQRNKGNFPGRFSGRQFSNSRSEMNVSTLELGDSALYLCASSLVTGGDETQYFGPGTRLLVL.

This clonotype was seen a handful of times. CDR3 DNA sequence: TGTGCCAGCACTAAGGGACAGGGGACCTACGAGCAGTACTTC. Protein product: CASTKGQGTYEQYF. J is TRBJ2-7 and V is TRBV6-1; 10 positions agree with TRBD1. The CDR3 contains 14 residues. Germline V gene data show CDR1 as MNHNS and CDR2 as SASEGT. The ends lost 7 bases at V and 2 bases at J; junction bases unmatched: 5.

This clonotype showed up many times. This rearrangement joins TRBV2 to TRBJ2-5, with 10 bases fitting TRBD2. The CDR3 consists of 14 residues. J lost 5 bases, V lost 4 bases, and 4 bases had no gene match. Germline CDR1 reads SNHLY; CDR2 reads FYNNEI. The DNA of the CDR3 is TGTGCCAGCAGTGTTGGTAGCGGGGGGGAGACCCAGTACTTC. Its translation is CASSVGSGGETQYF.

The chain links TRBV7-9 to TRBJ1-2; 9 bases are a match to TRBD1. The CDR3 extends over 15 amino acids. In germline, CDR1 is SEHNR, CDR2 FQNEAQ (reference sequence). V was pared by 6 bases and J by 1 base, with 6 bases of the junction left unmatched. The CDR3 nucleotides are TGTGCCAGCAGGCCGGCGGGACAGGGTAACTATGGCTACACCTTC. Its protein product is CASRPAGQGNYGYTF.

This clonotype came up many times. V usage is TRBV7-2 and J usage is TRBJ2-5, with no clear D. V was clipped by 1 base and J by 5 bases, with 5 bases between them. The CDR3 is 12 amino acids. CDR1 and CDR2 from the germline V gene are SGHTA and FQGNSA. As DNA, the CDR3 is TGTGCCAGCAGCTTAGTTTGGGAGACCCAGTACTTC. It encodes CASSLVWETQYF.